A selection of T cell receptor beta chains follows, all from one sample in a study of T cell changes during pregnancy in multiple sclerosis. Using immunoSEQ multiplex PCR, the repertoire was profiled, and TCRdb retains in-frame clones only, with some absent. Of some 44,000 clones listed, 75% to 95% are singletons. The sequencing used CD4+ T cells from peripheral blood mononuclear cells, collected before pregnancy. The receptors here all came from a female donor with multiple sclerosis, enrolled in a pregnancy study. CDR3s include the opening cysteine and the closing phenylalanine or tryptophan. The D gene is left open where the match is weak.

v_call	j_call	d_call	cdr3_nt	cdr3_aa
TRBV28	TRBJ1-2	TRBD1	TGTGCCAGCAGTTCGGGACAGATCCTCTCTGGCTACACCTTC	CASSSGQILSGYTF
TRBV7-2	TRBJ1-1	TRBD1	TGTGCCAGCGGCGGGACAGGGAGTCCTAGTCGGGCTTTCTTT	CASGGTGSPSRAFF
TRBV19	TRBJ1-3	NA	TGTGCCAGTAGTCCGTACAGGAGCTCTGGAAACACCATATATTTT	CASSPYRSSGNTIYF
TRBV14	TRBJ1-2	NA	TGTGCCAGCAGCCCCGGGGTCGGCTATGGCTACACCTTC	CASSPGVGYGYTF
TRBV30	TRBJ2-7	NA	TGTGCCTGGAGTCCTCCTATAATGGTCTACGAGCAGTACTTC	CAWSPPIMVYEQYF
TRBV6-1	TRBJ1-5	NA	TGTGCCAGCAGTCAGGGGAGGGGCGGGCAGCCCCAGCATTTT	CASSQGRGGQPQHF
TRBV9	TRBJ2-7	NA	TGTGCCAGCAGCGCAGGGACACGAGAATCCTACGAGCAGTACTTC	CASSAGTRESYEQYF
TRBV29-1	TRBJ2-5	TRBD1	TGCAGCGTTGGGGAGACACCCCCAGGGGGCGTACGGGTTCGGGAGACCCAGTACTTC	CSVGETPPGGVRVRETQYF
TRBV7-9	TRBJ2-7	NA	TGTGCCAGCAGCTTAGTGGGGGCAGCCGCCTCCTACGAGCAGTACTTC	CASSLVGAAASYEQYF
TRBV6-1	TRBJ1-4	NA	TGTGCCAGCAGTGCAGCAGGGGCCCCAAATGAAAAACTGTTTTTT	CASSAAGAPNEKLFF
TRBV20-1	TRBJ1-1	NA	TGCAGTGCTGCGTCGGGGGCTGAAGCTTTCTTT	CSAASGAEAFF
TRBV28	TRBJ2-5	TRBD1	TGTGCCAGCAGCGGGACAGGGGGCCAAGAGACCCAGTACTTC	CASSGTGGQETQYF
TRBV11-2	TRBJ2-7	NA	TGTGCCAGCAGCACCCGGACTGGCTCCTACGAGCAGTACTTC	CASSTRTGSYEQYF
TRBV29-1	TRBJ2-7	NA	TGCGGGGCGGAAAGCCCCTCCTACGAGCAGTACTTC	CGAESPSYEQYF
TRBV14	TRBJ2-2	TRBD2	TGTGCCAGCAGCCAAGATCGACTAGCGTCGAACACCGGGGAGCTGTTTTTT	CASSQDRLASNTGELFF
TRBV27	TRBJ2-1	TRBD2	TGTGCCAGCAGTTTAAAGCCCGGACTAGCGGGACCAATGAGCAGTTTCTTC	CASSLKPGLAGPMSSFF
TRBV27	TRBJ1-1	TRBD1	TGTGCCAGCAGTTTCTACAACAGGGGCCTTATAATGAACACTGAAGCTTTCTTT	CASSFYNRGLIMNTEAFF